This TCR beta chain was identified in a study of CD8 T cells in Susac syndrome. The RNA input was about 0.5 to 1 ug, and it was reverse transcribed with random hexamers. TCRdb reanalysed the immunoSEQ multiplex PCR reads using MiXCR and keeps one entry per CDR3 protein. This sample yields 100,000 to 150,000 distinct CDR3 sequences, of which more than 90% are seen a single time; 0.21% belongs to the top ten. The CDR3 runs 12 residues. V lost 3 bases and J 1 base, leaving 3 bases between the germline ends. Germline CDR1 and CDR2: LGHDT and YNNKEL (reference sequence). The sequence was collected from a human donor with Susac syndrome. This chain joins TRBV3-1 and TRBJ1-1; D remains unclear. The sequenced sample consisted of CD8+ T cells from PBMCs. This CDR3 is CASSQQNTEAFF. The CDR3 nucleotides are TGTGCCAGCAGCCAGCAGAACACTGAAGCTTTCTTT.